The clone carrying this T cell receptor beta chain has a handful of counts. These data come from a study of CD8+ T cells in alopecia areata. Following extraction, RNA underwent reverse transcription to cDNA, which served as the sequencing template. Profiling relied on immunoSEQ multiplex PCR, and the TCRdb table lists in-frame clones only, not all of them. Of some 180,000 clones detected, 56% appear once; the ten largest clones hold approximately 4.9%. The germline V gene encodes CDR1 MGHRA and CDR2 YSYEKL. CDR3 length: 12 residues. The V end lost 4 bases, the J end lost 5 bases, and 6 bases lay between the germline ends.

V and J are TRBV4-1 and TRBJ2-1, with no clear D. The material sequenced was CD8+ T cells sorted from blood. This receptor was obtained from a human donor in good health. As DNA, the CDR3 is TGCGCCAGCAGCCCGGACCACAATGAGCAGTTCTTC. Translating it yields CASSPDHNEQFF.